The entry below gives a single T cell receptor (beta chain) sequence along with its context. The source of the sample is a study of cytomegalovirus exposure and HLA in healthy donors. The study ran its PCR with 60 Vbeta and 13 Jbeta primers. Profiling relied on immunoSEQ multiplex PCR, and the TCRdb table lists in-frame clones only, not all of them. Of roughly 100,000 clones in the sample, roughly 66% were seen once. Germline values: CDR1 LNHNV, CDR2 YYDKDF (reference sequence). This CDR3 has 16 amino acids. V lost 0 bases and J lost 4, with 13 bases in between. The TCR was taken from a woman between 45 and 65 years old in good health and CMV-seronegative. V usage is TRBV15 and J usage is TRBJ1-3, with D possibly TRBD1 on 6 matching bases. Material: PBMCs. The CDR3 reads CATSRDPDRWGNTIYF. CDR3 DNA sequence: TGTGCCACCAGCAGAGACCCCGACAGGTGGGGAAACACCATATATTTT.